This T cell receptor (beta chain) appears in the sequencing data of a study of blood T cell repertoires in COVID-19. Looking at the study overall: Both acute and convalescent COVID-19 samples were obtained from the United States, Italy and Spain. In each case, the material was cDNA or gDNA derived from T cells, B-cell-depleted T cells, or PBMCs.

The CDR3 has 14 amino acids. Germline lookup yields CDR1 LGHNA and CDR2 YNFKEQ. Trimming took 1 base from V and 1 from J, leaving 7 bases between them. In the original processing: Cell counts per sample came from amplifying reference gene primers. Assay: immunoSEQ multiplex PCR; the TCRdb copy retains only in-frame clones and omits some. That table gives V, J and clone size, and the DNA gave D and trimming. The sample has more than 400,000 clones, approximately 85% seen once. Material for sequencing was peripheral blood. The clonotype comes from a human donor in a cohort sampled during active COVID-19. The gene calls are TRBV4-2 and TRBJ1-1; D is possibly TRBD1 (5 bases). CDR3 sequence: CASSQGGPNTEAFF. Written as DNA, the CDR3 is TGTGCCAGCAGCCAAGGGGGCCCGAACACTGAAGCTTTCTTT.